This T cell receptor beta chain came from a study of T cells after yellow fever vaccination. In the case of this clonotype: Its cognate antigen is unknown.

General study results and limits: Reappearing after the booster were most of the clones from primary vaccination (roughly 96% CD4, 85% to 90% CD8). High-abundance clonotypes from the bulk population could contaminate FACS-sorted repertoires. The secondary response showed a weaker magnitude and a faster peak, day 5 versus 15.

Generation of TCR cDNA used 5'RACE template switching (which added a universal primer site and UMIs). One entry per CDR3 protein results from TCRdb running MiXCR on the 5' RACE reads. This sample carries 300,000 to 400,000 distinct CDR3 sequences, 8.7% of them seen once, and the ten largest clones take roughly 17%. The material sequenced was PBMCs, taken on the day of the first yellow fever vaccination. The clonotype originates from a man younger than 35 who received the YFV17D yellow fever vaccine.

DNA of the CDR3: TGTGCCAGCAGCTACGGTTCATCCGAGCAGTACGTC. It is translated as CASSYGSSEQYV. The chain links TRBV7-9 to TRBJ2-7; D is ambiguous. Trimming removed 4 bases from V and 6 bases from J, with 10 bases in between. Germline lookup yields CDR1 SEHNR and CDR2 FQNEAQ (reference sequence). The CDR3 contains 12 residues.